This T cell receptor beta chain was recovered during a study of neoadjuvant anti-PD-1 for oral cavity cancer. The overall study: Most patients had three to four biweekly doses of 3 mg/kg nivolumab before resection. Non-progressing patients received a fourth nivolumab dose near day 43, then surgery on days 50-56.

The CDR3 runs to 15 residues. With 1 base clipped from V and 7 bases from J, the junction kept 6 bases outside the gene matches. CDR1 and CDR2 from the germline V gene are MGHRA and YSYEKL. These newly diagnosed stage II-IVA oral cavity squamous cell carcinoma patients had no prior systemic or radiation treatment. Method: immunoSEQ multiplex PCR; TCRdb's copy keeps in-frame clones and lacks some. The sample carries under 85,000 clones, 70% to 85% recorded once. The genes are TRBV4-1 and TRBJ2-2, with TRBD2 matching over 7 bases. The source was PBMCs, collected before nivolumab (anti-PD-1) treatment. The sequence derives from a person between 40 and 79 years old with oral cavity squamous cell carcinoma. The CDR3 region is CASSQVREASGELFF. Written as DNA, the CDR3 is TGCGCCAGCAGCCAAGTACGGGAGGCGAGCGGGGAGCTGTTTTTT.